This paragraph reports one TCR beta chain. Antigen: not known. The CDR3 end falls 3 residues outside the read, so it is completed with the germline J gene. The data originate from a study of T cell clonality in common variable immunodeficiency. TCRdb keeps only in-frame clones here, not all; method: immunoSEQ multiplex PCR. The sample gives 40,000 to 60,000 clones, none seen only once, and the top ten clones hold around 1.8%. Study-level points and caveats: Common variable immunodeficiency TCR beta sequences reportedly had fewer deletions and N-nucleotide insertions. CVID subjects had higher TCRbeta clonality than healthy controls, most marked in about a third.

The CDR3 consists of 14 residues. V lost 4 bases and J lost 3, with 12 bases in between. Germline lookup yields CDR1 SNHLY and CDR2 FYNNEI. This clonotype was sampled from a person aged 18 to 70 in good health. The sample taken for sequencing was peripheral blood mononuclear cells. The J gene is TRBJ1-1, the V gene TRBV2; D is perhaps TRBD1 (6 bases). CDR3 amino acids: CASSGLRTDTEAFF. CDR3 DNA, as far as it was read: TGTGCCAGCAGTGGACTGAGGACAGACACTGAA.